Listed below are T cell receptor beta chains from one sample, sequenced in a study of blood T cell repertoires in COVID-19. Sequencing was performed with immunoSEQ multiplex PCR; in TCRdb, only in-frame clones are kept and a portion is missing. The sample shows about 230,000 clones, 70% to 90% of them seen only once. Sequencing used peripheral blood. The receptors come from a woman in her 70s with active or convalescent COVID-19. Each CDR3 is given with its conserved first and last residue. The D gene is left open where the match is weak. Part of the rows lack a size; the others show once, few, many or a class for expanded clones.

D	size	J	V	DNA	CDR3
NA	NA	TRBJ1-2	TRBV19	TGTGCCAGTACCGCGGGGGGGGTCGGAGGCTACACCTTC	CASTAGGVGGYTF
NA	NA	TRBJ2-4	TRBV6-2/TRBV6-3	TGTGCCAGCGGTTCACTGGGGGCAAACATTCAGTACTTC	CASGSLGANIQYF
NA	NA	TRBJ1-5	TRBV4-2	TGTGCCAGCAGCCCCCGGGGGGATCAGCCCCAGCATTTT	CASSPRGDQPQHF
TRBD1	NA	TRBJ1-4	TRBV18	TGTGCCAGCTCGTCCGGGACAGGGGGAGAAAAACTGTTTTTT	CASSSGTGGEKLFF
TRBD1	NA	TRBJ2-3	TRBV4-2	TGTGCCAGCAGCCAAGATGGCGGGACAGGGCCAGATACGCAGTATTTT	CASSQDGGTGPDTQYF
NA	NA	TRBJ1-2	TRBV7-2	TGTGCCAGCAGCTTAAGCGTAAACTATGGCTACACCTTC	CASSLSVNYGYTF
TRBD2	NA	TRBJ2-1	TRBV29-1	TGCAGCGGCCGGTTAGCGGGGCCTTTCAATGAGCAGTTCTTC	CSGRLAGPFNEQFF
NA	NA	TRBJ2-2	TRBV21-1	TGTGCCAGCATGCGACTAGCGGGGCGGAACACCGGGGAGCTGTTTTTT	CASMRLAGRNTGELFF
TRBD2	NA	TRBJ2-3	TRBV5-4	TGTGCCAGCAGCCTAAGAATAGCGGGAGGGGCGGATACGCAGTATTTT	CASSLRIAGGADTQYF
NA	NA	TRBJ1-5	TRBV6-2/TRBV6-3	TGTGCCAGCAGTCCCCGGACAGTGCTGAGGCCCCAGCATTTT	CASSPRTVLRPQHF
TRBD2	NA	TRBJ2-1	TRBV3-1/TRBV3-2	TGTGCCAGCAGCCAAAGGACTCGACTGCCGGGGGGAAAGGAGCAGTTCTTC	CASSQRTRLPGGKEQFF
TRBD2	few	TRBJ2-2	TRBV4-2	TGTGCCAGCAGCCAACCTACAGCTAGCGGGGGAGTCAACACCGGGGAGCTGTTTTTT	CASSQPTASGGVNTGELFF
TRBD2	NA	TRBJ2-2	TRBV14	TGTGCCAGCAGCCAAGCCCTGGGACTAGCGGGGTCCGGGGAGCTGTTTTTT	CASSQALGLAGSGELFF
NA	NA	TRBJ1-5	TRBV6-1	TGTGCCAGCAGTGAGGGGATGTGGGGCCAGCCCCAGCATTTT	CASSEGMWGQPQHF
NA	NA	TRBJ1-3	TRBV5-1	TGCGCCAGCAGCTTACCAGGGGGAAACACCATATATTTT	CASSLPGGNTIYF
TRBD1	NA	TRBJ2-3	TRBV18	TGTGCCAGCTCACTGACAGGGGGCGCAGATACGCAGTATTTT	CASSLTGGADTQYF
NA	NA	TRBJ1-3	TRBV10-3	TGTGCCATCAGGTTTCAGACAGTTTACTCTGGAAACACCATATATTTT	CAIRFQTVYSGNTIYF
NA	NA	TRBJ1-1	TRBV7-9	TGTGCCAGCAGCTTACCGCCGGGGGGGGCAGAGACTGAAGCTTTCTTT	CASSLPPGGAETEAFF
NA	NA	TRBJ2-1	TRBV19	TGTGCCAGTAGTGAGACGGGGGATTACTACAATGAGCAGTTCTTC	CASSETGDYYNEQFF
TRBD1	once	TRBJ1-5	TRBV28	TGTGCCAGCAGTCCCTCAGGGACAGGCTTCAATCAGCCCCAGCATTTT	CASSPSGTGFNQPQHF
TRBD2	NA	TRBJ2-1	TRBV3-1/TRBV3-2	TGTGCCAGCAGCCTCCAGCTAGCGGCCCCCTACAATGAGCAGTTCTTC	CASSLQLAAPYNEQFF
TRBD2	NA	TRBJ2-7	TRBV3-1/TRBV3-2	TGTGCCAGCAGCCAATGGGGACTAGCGGGCCACGAGCAGTACTTC	CASSQWGLAGHEQYF
TRBD2	NA	TRBJ2-4	TRBV10-2	TGCGCCAGCAGTGAGTGGGGACTAGCGGAGGAAAACATTCAGTACTTC	CASSEWGLAEENIQYF
NA	NA	TRBJ2-1	TRBV3-1/TRBV3-2	TGTGCCAGCAGCCAGACGAGGAGGAATGAGCAGTTCTTC	CASSQTRRNEQFF
NA	NA	TRBJ1-2	TRBV4-1	TGCGCCAGCAGCCAAGGTGGAGGCGGGGGGTATGGCTACACCTTC	CASSQGGGGGYGYTF
NA	NA	TRBJ1-3	TRBV9	TGTGCCAGCAGCGGAGACCGGGAGGATGAGACCATATATTTT	CASSGDREDETIYF